This TCR beta chain was sequenced for a study of preoperative IRX-2 immunotherapy in early breast cancer (dated by TCRdb to between 2018 and 2021). From its cysteine to its phenylalanine, the CDR3 spans 15 amino acids. Only the CDR3 region is kept as DNA, spanning 45 bases read in frame from base 1. V is reduced by 4 bases and J by 4 bases, leaving a spacing of 15 bases between them. The germline V gene sets CDR1 to SGHRS and CDR2 to YFSETQ. The treatment or condition label on this specimen signifies: preoperative locoregional IRX-2 cytokine immunotherapy. The samples were obtained from a phase Ib study that tested preoperative, locoregional IRX-2 cytokine immunotherapy designed to prime immune responses. Before surgery, IRX-2 was given to the donors, who were patients with early-stage breast cancer. As regards this clone: There is no known antigen for this receptor. No much larger clonotype is one base removed from it; base qualities were not supplied.

The method behind the library was the immunoSEQ multiplex PCR assay. TCRdb re-hosts the immuneACCESS table, in-frame sequences only. Its copies lack some clones; in the studies checked, an unresolved V gene accounts for under half of them, and the cause for the rest is not known. The sample table holds 30,000 to 45,000 clones, of which roughly 80% were seen once. The ten largest clones take up approximately 1.5% of the sample. Recombination linked TRBV5-1 to TRBJ2-1; too little of a D gene remains to name it. The TCR originated in a human donor with breast cancer. This sample comprised lymph node tissue, obtained after IRX-2 immunotherapy. The DNA is TGCGCCAGCAGCCCGGACCCCCAAGTTTACAATGAGCAGTTCTTC. This encodes CASSPDPQVYNEQFF. Supplemented by the reference TRBV5-1 and TRBJ2-1 proteins around the CDR3, the complete variable domain is KAGVTQTPRYLIKTRGQQVTLSCSPISGHRSVSWYQQTPGQGLQFLFEYFSETQRNKGNFPGRFSGRQFSNSRSEMNVSTLELGDSALYLCASSPDPQVYNEQFFGPGTRLTVL.